The 24 T cell receptor beta chains presented below share a single source sample, sequenced in a study of Graves' ophthalmopathy and Graves' hyperthyroidism. From RNA, the CDR3 regions of TCR beta chains were amplified and sequenced. Second-round multiplex PCR came after a first-round RT-PCR that employed HTBI primers. A single record per CDR3 protein comes from TCRdb applying MiXCR to the multiplex PCR reads. The sample holds about 640,000 distinct CDR3 sequences, under 50% seen once. Sequencing was done on a sample of peripheral blood. These receptors all come from an adult man with Graves' ophthalmopathy.

As for this clonotype: Since the CDR3 does not end with the conserved phenylalanine or tryptophan, this likely comes from a read error. J is TRBJ2-7 and V is TRBV7-9; 11 bases are shared with TRBD1. The CDR3 length is 14 residues. V dropped 6 bases and J dropped 5; count of bases not matched to a gene: 6. Germline lookup yields CDR1 SEHNR and CDR2 FQNEAQ (reference sequence). This CDR3 reads CASSPRTGGDEQYL. The CDR3 DNA reads TGTGCCAGCAGTCCACGGACAGGGGGCGACGAGCAGTACCTC.

The chain carries TRBV7-8 and TRBJ2-7; D is possibly TRBD1 or TRBD2 (5 bases each). Trimming took off 5 bases at V and 8 bases at J, with 16 bases between the two ends. The germline V gene has CDR1 SGHVS and CDR2 FQNEAQ. CDR3 size: 13 residues. The CDR3 region has the DNA TGTGCCAGCAGCCAACAAGGGGAGTTGAAGCAGTACTTC. Its translation is CASSQQGELKQYF. The whole variable domain, remainder taken from reference TRBV7-8 and TRBJ2-7, is GAGVSQSPRYKVAKRGQDVALRCDPISGHVSLFWYQQALGQGPEFLTYFQNEAQLDKSGLPSDRFFAERPEGSVSTLKIQRTQQEDSAVYLCASSQQGELKQYFGPGTRLTVT.

The sample holds many counts of this clonotype. The rearrangement links TRBV7-3 to TRBJ1-1; 8 bases fit TRBD1. Germline CDR1 SGHTA, CDR2 FQGTGA. This CDR3 has 14 amino acids. Trimming took 4 bases from V and 4 from J; bases not matched to a gene: 5. For the CDR3, the DNA is TGTGCCAGCAGCTCGACAGGGGTAAGCACTGAAGCTTTCTTT. The encoded protein is CASSSTGVSTEAFF.

This rearrangement joins TRBV2 to TRBJ2-7; 7 nucleotides line up with TRBD1. CDR3 size: 15 residues. Germline CDR1 is SNHLY and CDR2 is FYNNEI. V lost 2 bases and J lost 2; bases outside the gene matches: 6. In nucleotides, the CDR3 is TGTGCCAGCAGTGAAAATAGGGGGCGAACCTACGAGCAGTACTTC. Translated: CASSENRGRTYEQYF.

The table lists this clonotype with many counts. This sequence joins TRBV10-3 and TRBJ1-3; D may be TRBD1 (5 bases). Germline CDR1 reads ENHRY; CDR2 reads SYGVKD. The CDR3 runs to 14 residues. V was trimmed by 10 bases and J by 2 bases, leaving 15 bases between them. CDR3 DNA sequence: TGTGCCAGCAGGGACGCTTCCCCTGGAAACACCATATATTTT. It specifies CASRDASPGNTIYF.

In DNA, the CDR3 is TGCGCCAGCAGCCAAGATCGAAGTCCGACAGGGAAGCAAAAACTGTTTTTT. This gives the protein CASSQDRSPTGKQKLFF. The V gene is TRBV4-3, the J gene TRBJ1-4, with 7 bases matching TRBD1. The germline V gene has CDR1 LGHNA and CDR2 YSLEER. V gave up 0 bases and J gave up 9 bases; unmatched junction bases: 13. CDR3 length: 17 amino acids.

This clonotype was picked up many times. V usage is TRBV12-3 or TRBV12-4 and J usage is TRBJ2-7; tentatively, D is TRBD1 (5 bases). V was pared by 3 bases and J by 5 bases, with 17 bases between. The CDR3 has 15 residues. CDR3 bases: TGTGCCAGCAGTTTCCAGGCAGGGAAACGTCACGAGCAGTACTTC. Its protein is CASSFQAGKRHEQYF.

Ten or more counts support this clonotype. The chain couples TRBV7-8 to TRBJ2-5, with D possibly TRBD1 on 6 matching bases. Germline V gives CDR1 SGHVS, CDR2 FQNEAQ. The ends were cut back, 5 bases at V and 3 bases at J, with 19 bases in the middle. This CDR3 has 16 residues. CDR3 in amino acids: CASSPFTGRKEETQYF. CDR3 in DNA: TGTGCCAGCAGCCCGTTTACAGGGAGAAAGGAAGAGACCCAGTACTTC.

This clonotype is a singleton in its sample. The J gene is TRBJ2-5, the V gene TRBV7-2; 9 bases are shared with TRBD2. J was trimmed by 7 bases and V by 1 base; bases with no gene match: 10. This CDR3 has 16 residues. Germline V lookup: CDR1 SGHTA, CDR2 FQGNSA. CDR3: CASSLVGAGGHRTQYF. CDR3 DNA: TGTGCCAGCAGCTTAGTCGGGGCGGGAGGGCATAGGACCCAGTACTTC.

To note about this clonotype: A clone one base away is much larger, so this may be a read error. The chain is built from TRBV2 and TRBJ2-5; D is perhaps TRBD2 (6 bases). Germline V gene lookup returns CDR1 SNHLY and CDR2 FYNNEI. V lost 6 bases and J 5 bases, leaving 19 bases between the germline ends. CDR3 length equals 15 residues. CDR3 amino acids: CASRGGRESWETQYF. Here the CDR3 DNA reads TGTGCCAGCAGGGGAGGCAGGGAATCGTGGGAGACCCAGTACTTC.

The V call is TRBV20-1, the J call TRBJ1-6; D is uncertain. The CDR3 loop spans 13 amino acids. Per the germline V gene, CDR1 is DFQATT and CDR2 is SNEGSKA (reference sequence). V lost 1 base and J lost 9, with 10 bases in between. This chain's CDR3 is CSARVRETSPLHF. The CDR3 DNA follows: TGCAGTGCTAGAGTTAGGGAGACTTCACCCCTCCACTTT.

There are many counts of this clonotype. CDR3 protein: CATSEQDSNQPQHF. The CDR3 DNA is TGTGCCACCAGTGAACAGGATAGCAATCAGCCCCAGCATTTT. V usage is TRBV24-1 and J usage is TRBJ1-5; TRBD1 might be the D (5 bases). The germline V gene encodes CDR1 KGHDR and CDR2 SFDVKD. The V end was cut by 4 bases, the J end by 0 bases, with 6 bases between. The CDR3 loop spans 14 amino acids.

This clonotype was observed many times. CDR3 sequence (DNA): TGTGCCAGCAGCTTGAGCTTAGGCACCGGGGAGCTGTTTTTT. Translated: CASSLSLGTGELFF. V and J are TRBV5-5 and TRBJ2-2; D not resolved. Germline assignment: CDR1 SGHKS and CDR2 YYEKEE (reference sequence). This CDR3 is 14 amino acids long. The V and J ends lost 1 base and 4 bases respectively, with 8 bases between them.

This clonotype came up a few times. V gene TRBV6-5 combines with J gene TRBJ2-7; D is unclear. V was pared by 0 bases and J by 3 bases, with 12 bases between. Germline V lookup: CDR1 MNHEY, CDR2 SVGAGI. The CDR3 totals 15 residues. DNA of the CDR3: TGTGCCAGCAGTTACTCGCCCAGCCCCTACTACGAGCAGTACTTC. This encodes CASSYSPSPYYEQYF.

The V gene is TRBV4-2, the J gene TRBJ2-7; 8 nucleotides align to TRBD2. The CDR3 is 15 residues long. J lost 2 bases, V lost 0 bases, and 3 bases had no gene match. Looked up from germline, CDR1 is LGHNA and CDR2 is YNFKEQ. Here the CDR3 reads CASSQELAGPYEQYF. The CDR3, as DNA: TGTGCCAGCAGCCAAGAATTAGCGGGACCCTACGAGCAGTACTTC.

The chain couples TRBV10-3 to TRBJ2-2, with 8 bases matching TRBD1. CDR1 and CDR2 from the germline V gene are ENHRY and SYGVKD. The CDR3 is 14 amino acids. J gave up 6 bases and V 0 bases, and 0 bases lay outside the gene matches. The CDR3 is CAISESTGAGELFF. The CDR3 DNA follows: TGTGCCATCAGTGAGTCGACAGGGGCCGGGGAGCTGTTTTTT.

A note on this clonotype: Given a much more abundant clone one base away, this may be a read error. The chain recombines TRBV7-2 with TRBJ2-2, with D uncertain. Trimming cost V 1 base and J 4 bases, with 10 bases left between them. Per the germline V gene, CDR1 is SGHTA and CDR2 is FQGNSA. The CDR3 loop spans 15 amino acids. The CDR3 DNA reads as TGTGCCAGCAGCTTAGTCCGGGTAGTCACCGGGGAGCTGTTTTTT. Encoded protein: CASSLVRVVTGELFF.

This clonotype was counted only a few times. This chain joins TRBV5-4 and TRBJ1-2; D uncertain. Germline CDR1 and CDR2: SGHNT and YYREEE (reference sequence). Between the trimmed V and J ends, which lost 4 bases and 3 bases, there was a span of 22 bases. This CDR3 contains 17 residues. This CDR3 is CASSIGSSNSGDYGYTF. The CDR3, as DNA: TGTGCCAGCAGCATCGGGAGTAGCAATTCTGGAGACTATGGCTACACCTTC.

The chain recombines TRBV10-3 with TRBJ1-2, with 7 positions matching TRBD1. The germline gives CDR1 ENHRY, CDR2 SYGVKD. With V trimmed by 7 bases and J by 6 bases, 8 bases remained unmatched. CDR3 length: 13 amino acids. In DNA, the CDR3 is TGTGCCATCACGGAGGGCAGGGGGAATGGCTACACCTTC. It encodes CAITEGRGNGYTF.

This chain links TRBV7-2 with TRBJ1-5; D perhaps matches TRBD1 (6 bases). The CDR3 sequence is 13 residues long. The germline CDR1 and CDR2 sequences are SGHTA and FQGNSA. Trimming pared 5 bases from V and 7 bases from J, leaving 12 bases between. CDR3 amino acids: CASSRQGKQPQHF. CDR3 DNA sequence: TGTGCCAGCAGCAGGCAGGGGAAACAGCCCCAGCATTTT.

The CDR3: CASSQDRVGDEQYF. The DNA for the CDR3 is TGCGCCAGCAGCCAGGACAGGGTGGGCGACGAGCAGTACTTC. This chain joins TRBV4-1 and TRBJ2-7, with 8 bases that match TRBD1. CDR1 MGHRA and CDR2 YSYEKL come from the germline V gene. V lost 3 bases and J lost 5; bases outside the gene matches: 6. The CDR3 loop spans 14 amino acids.

This clonotype has a count of ten or more. The rearrangement links TRBV2 to TRBJ2-2, with D possibly TRBD1 on 5 matching bases. CDR1 and CDR2 (germline): SNHLY, FYNNEI. CDR3 length equals 17 residues. V lost 6 bases to trimming and J lost 2 bases, with 19 bases between them. The CDR3 sequence is CASRKSFRAINTGELFF. Here the CDR3 DNA reads TGTGCCAGCAGGAAATCGTTCAGGGCCATAAACACCGGGGAGCTGTTTTTT.

The chain recombines TRBV29-1 with TRBJ1-1; 7 bases agree with TRBD1. The germline gives CDR1 SQVTM, CDR2 ANQGSEA. Germline trimming cut 6 bases from V and 5 bases from J; bases unmatched to any gene: 15. This CDR3 is built from 15 residues. As DNA, the CDR3 is TGCAGCGTAGCGGGACAGCTGGGGCCAGGGACTGAAGCTTTCTTT. Its protein product is CSVAGQLGPGTEAFF.

This clonotype was counted many times. The V gene is TRBV20-1, the J gene TRBJ1-2, with TRBD1 matching 8 bases. Germline V gene lookup returns CDR1 DFQATT and CDR2 SNEGSKA (reference sequence). V lost 3 bases to trimming and J lost 3 bases; unmatched junction nucleotides: 6. This CDR3 is built from 14 residues. The CDR3 DNA reads as TGCAGTGCTAGTTCGGCAGGGGGCTACTATGGCTACACCTTC. Protein: CSASSAGGYYGYTF.